This is a list of T cell receptor beta chains from one sample in a study of cytomegalovirus exposure and HLA in healthy donors. Generated by immunoSEQ multiplex PCR, the TCRdb table keeps only in-frame clones and is missing some. The table has fewer than 150,000 clones, about 77% seen once. The material sequenced was PBMCs. These receptors were taken from a man aged 50 to 60 in good health and CMV-seronegative. The CDR3 runs from the conserved cysteine through the conserved F or W. Each record gives: V gene, D gene, clone size, J gene, CDR3 DNA, CDR3 protein. D genes are given only for firm matches. Clone size is shown for a subset of rows, as once, few, many or a class of expanded clone.

TRBV18	TRBD2	once	TRBJ2-3	TGTGCCAGCTCACCAAGGTCCGGGACTAGCGGTAGCACAGATACGCAGTATTTT	CASSPRSGTSGSTDTQYF
TRBV7-9	TRBD1	.	TRBJ2-3	TGTGCCAGCAGTCCCGGGACAGGGAGGCGGGATACGCAGTATTTT	CASSPGTGRRDTQYF
TRBV7-9	.	.	TRBJ2-1	TGTGCCAGCAGCTTGCTAGGATTATACAATGAGCAGTTCTTC	CASSLLGLYNEQFF
TRBV28	.	.	TRBJ1-2	TGTGCCAGCCGACAGAATTTAGTGAACTATGGCTACACCTTC	CASRQNLVNYGYTF
TRBV12-5	TRBD1	.	TRBJ2-2	TGTGCTAGTGGCACAGGGGGCACCGGGGAGCTGTTTTTT	CASGTGGTGELFF
TRBV28	.	.	TRBJ1-2	TGTGCCAGCAGTCCTGCCCGGGACTATGGCTACACCTTC	CASSPARDYGYTF
TRBV10-3	TRBD1	.	TRBJ2-7	TGTGCCATCAGCTCGGACAGGGGCTCCTACGAGCAGTACTTC	CAISSDRGSYEQYF
TRBV10-2	.	.	TRBJ2-5	TGCGCCAGCAGTGAGTCCGGGGGGCCGGAGACCCAGTACTTC	CASSESGGPETQYF
TRBV28	.	.	TRBJ2-1	TGTGCCAGCAGTTCAGATGACCAGGGCCCTTTATACAATGAGCAGTTCTTC	CASSSDDQGPLYNEQFF
TRBV6-1	.	.	TRBJ2-7	TGTGCCAGCAGTTTAGCTTCCTACGAGCAGTACTTC	CASSLASYEQYF
TRBV2	TRBD1	.	TRBJ1-6	TGTGCCAGCAGTACGGGACAGGGACGAGGCTCACCCCTCCACTTT	CASSTGQGRGSPLHF
TRBV29-1	.	few	TRBJ1-5	TGCAGCGTTTCTCAGGATAGCAATCAGCCCCAGCATTTT	CSVSQDSNQPQHF
TRBV6-4	.	once	TRBJ2-5	TGTGCCAGCAGTGACTCAACAGGTCCCCAAGAGACCCAGTACTTC	CASSDSTGPQETQYF
TRBV7-8	TRBD2	.	TRBJ2-1	TGTGCCAGCAGCTTAGGGACTAGCGGGAGTGAGCAGTTCTTC	CASSLGTSGSEQFF
TRBV27	TRBD1	.	TRBJ2-2	TGTGCCAGCAGTTCCATACTTGACAGGGGCACCGGGGAGCTGTTTTTT	CASSSILDRGTGELFF
TRBV4-2	.	.	TRBJ2-2	TGTGCCAGCAGCCAAGGCCTCACTAGAGTTTTGACCGGGGAGCTGTTTTTT	CASSQGLTRVLTGELFF
TRBV30	.	.	TRBJ1-4	TGTGCCTGGAGCCAACAAAATGAAAAACTGTTTTTT	CAWSQQNEKLFF
TRBV19	.	few	TRBJ2-4	TGTGCCAGTAGTTCGAATGAGGTAGCCAAAAACATTCAGTACTTC	CASSSNEVAKNIQYF
TRBV29-1	TRBD1	.	TRBJ1-2	TGCAGCGTTGCGGCGCAGACAGGGCTGAGTGGCTACACCTTC	CSVAAQTGLSGYTF
TRBV29-1	.	.	TRBJ1-2	TGCAGCGTTGGAGGGGAGGCGACCTATGGCTACACCTTC	CSVGGEATYGYTF
TRBV18	.	.	TRBJ2-4	TGTGCCAGCTCACCACCCCCCGGGGACATTCAGTACTTC	CASSPPPGDIQYF
TRBV6-5	.	.	TRBJ2-3	TGTGCCAGCAGTTCCGCCACCGGGGGCACAGATACGCAGTATTTT	CASSSATGGTDTQYF
TRBV6-6	TRBD1	.	TRBJ2-2	TGTGCCAGCAGTGGAAGGACAGGGGCCACCGGGGAGCTGTTTTTT	CASSGRTGATGELFF
TRBV6-5	.	.	TRBJ2-5	TGTGCCAGCAGTTACGGGGGGGCAGGTACGGAGACCCAGTACTTC	CASSYGGAGTETQYF
TRBV7-2	TRBD2	.	TRBJ2-2	TGTGCCAGCAGCTTAGTGGGAGGGCGGAACACCGGGGAGCTGTTTTTT	CASSLVGGRNTGELFF
TRBV4-2	TRBD2	.	TRBJ2-5	TGTGCCAGCAGCCAAGGAACTAGCGGACAAGAGACCCAGTACTTC	CASSQGTSGQETQYF
TRBV15	.	.	TRBJ1-5	TGTGCCACCAGCAGAGAATTGGCTAGCAATCAGCCCCAGCATTTT	CATSRELASNQPQHF
TRBV7-9	.	few	TRBJ2-5	TGTGCCAGCAGCTTAGGGGGAGGGGGAGAGACCCAGTACTTC	CASSLGGGGETQYF
TRBV28	TRBD1	.	TRBJ1-5	TGTGCCAGCGTCTTTACAGGGGTCGGGCAGCCCCAGCATTTT	CASVFTGVGQPQHF
TRBV29-1	TRBD1	.	TRBJ2-3	TGCAGCGGACAGGGGGCAACGGATACGCAGTATTTT	CSGQGATDTQYF
TRBV2	.	few	TRBJ1-5	TGTGCCAGCGGACAAGTTTCCAATCAGCCCCAGCATTTT	CASGQVSNQPQHF
TRBV7-2	.	.	TRBJ2-5	TGTGCCAGCAGCTCATCACAGGGGAGGAAGACCCAGTACTTC	CASSSSQGRKTQYF
TRBV10-1	.	few	TRBJ1-2	TGCGCCAGCAGTGAGTCGGAAGTCGCGGTAACCTTC	CASSESEVAVTF
TRBV4-1	.	few	TRBJ1-5	TGCGCCAGCAGCCCCGGGATGAATCAGCCCCAGCATTTT	CASSPGMNQPQHF
TRBV7-9	.	.	TRBJ1-4	TGTGCCAGCAGCTTAATTGCAGGGACTAATGAAAAACTGTTTTTT	CASSLIAGTNEKLFF
TRBV5-1	TRBD2	.	TRBJ2-5	TGCGCCAGCAGCCCCCTCCTTGGAACTAGCGGGAGATCAGAGACCCAGTACTTC	CASSPLLGTSGRSETQYF
TRBV7-2	.	.	TRBJ2-2	TGTGCCAGCAGCACCCTGGCAGGGGTAGACACCGGGGAGCTGTTTTTT	CASSTLAGVDTGELFF
TRBV7-9	TRBD2	.	TRBJ2-3	TGTGCCAGCAGCCCGACACTAGTGGGACTACCCCTCGCAGATACGCAGTATTTT	CASSPTLVGLPLADTQYF
TRBV4-3	TRBD2	.	TRBJ2-1	TGCGCCAGCAGCCAGCAATTGGGCGGGAGGCGGGATGAGCAGTTCTTC	CASSQQLGGRRDEQFF
TRBV7-2	.	few	TRBJ1-4	TGTGCCAGCAGCTTCGATCGGGGTTTGAAAAAACTGTTTTTT	CASSFDRGLKKLFF
TRBV4-1	.	.	TRBJ1-1	TGCGCCAGCAGCCAGGGACTGGACAAATTGAACACTGAAGCTTTCTTT	CASSQGLDKLNTEAFF
TRBV19	TRBD1	.	TRBJ1-1	TGTGCCAGCAGGGGGTTCCGGAACACTGAAGCTTTCTTT	CASRGFRNTEAFF
TRBV25-1	.	.	TRBJ2-3	TGTGCCAGCAGTGAGCGGTCAGCTTTCACAGATACGCAGTATTTT	CASSERSAFTDTQYF
TRBV4-2	TRBD1	many	TRBJ2-5	TGTGCCAGCAGCCAAGTGACGGACAGGGTCATAGAGACCCAGTACTTC	CASSQVTDRVIETQYF
TRBV11-3	.	.	TRBJ2-3	TGTGCCAGCAGCATGACTAGATTTCCCACAGATACGCAGTATTTT	CASSMTRFPTDTQYF
TRBV29-1	TRBD2	once	TRBJ2-7	TGCAGCGTTGGGGCGGGAGGAAGCTACGAGCAGTACTTC	CSVGAGGSYEQYF
TRBV27	TRBD2	few	TRBJ2-6	TGTGCCAGCAGTTTTCGGGGGGCTGGGGCCAACGTCCTGACTTTC	CASSFRGAGANVLTF
TRBV5-1	TRBD2	.	TRBJ2-7	TGCGCCAGCAGCTTGGGGCGCAGGGCGGGAGGCGAGCAGTACTTC	CASSLGRRAGGEQYF
TRBV5-1	TRBD1	.	TRBJ2-7	TGCGCCAGCAGCCTGTCTTTTCTACGGGACAGGGCTACCTACGAGCAGTACTTC	CASSLSFLRDRATYEQYF
TRBV9	.	.	TRBJ1-4	TGTGCCAGCAGCGCCCAGGTTGCAACTAATGAAAAACTGTTTTTT	CASSAQVATNEKLFF
TRBV28	.	few	TRBJ1-2	TGTGCCAGCAGTATCGACAGCTATGGCTACACCTTC	CASSIDSYGYTF
TRBV29-1	.	.	TRBJ2-7	TGCAGCGTTGAAGGGGGCAGGTTTGAGTACTTC	CSVEGGRFEYF